This TCR beta chain is drawn from a study of cytomegalovirus exposure and HLA in healthy donors. This clone was detected once. Its cognate antigen is unknown. Healthy donors of bone marrow made up the group. The donors, nominally healthy at sampling, likely had unrecorded immune exposures. PCR primers comprised 60 Vbeta and 13 Jbeta primers. Libraries were prepared by immunoSEQ multiplex PCR; TCRdb keeps only in-frame clonotypes and omits some of them. The sample lists roughly 98,000 clones; around 62% were seen once. Points from the study as a whole: In a later analysis, CMV-associated beta chains were mostly HLA-associated, it appeared.

V shed 7 bases and J 4 bases; nucleotides not matched to a gene: 11. The CDR3 extends over 16 amino acids. Looked up from germline, CDR1 is MRHNA and CDR2 is SNTAGT. The clonotype originates from a woman between 25 and 40 years old in good health and CMV-seropositive. The V call is TRBV6-4, the J call TRBJ2-1, with 9 bases fitting TRBD1. The sequenced material came from PBMCs. The CDR3 is CASIRKGTGNYNEQFF. The DNA for the CDR3 is TGTGCCAGCATTCGGAAGGGGACAGGGAATTACAATGAGCAGTTCTTC.